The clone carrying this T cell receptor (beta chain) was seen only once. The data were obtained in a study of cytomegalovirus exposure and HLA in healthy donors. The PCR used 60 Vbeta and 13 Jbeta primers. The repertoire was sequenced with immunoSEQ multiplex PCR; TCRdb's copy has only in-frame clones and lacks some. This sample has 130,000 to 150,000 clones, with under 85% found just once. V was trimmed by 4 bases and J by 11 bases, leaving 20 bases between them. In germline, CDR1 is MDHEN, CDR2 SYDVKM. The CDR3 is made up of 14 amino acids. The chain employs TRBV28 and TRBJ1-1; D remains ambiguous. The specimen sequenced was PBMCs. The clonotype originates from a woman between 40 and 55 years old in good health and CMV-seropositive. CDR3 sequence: CASSSREAVKSAFF. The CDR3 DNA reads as TGTGCCAGCAGTTCCCGGGAGGCAGTCAAGTCGGCTTTCTTT.